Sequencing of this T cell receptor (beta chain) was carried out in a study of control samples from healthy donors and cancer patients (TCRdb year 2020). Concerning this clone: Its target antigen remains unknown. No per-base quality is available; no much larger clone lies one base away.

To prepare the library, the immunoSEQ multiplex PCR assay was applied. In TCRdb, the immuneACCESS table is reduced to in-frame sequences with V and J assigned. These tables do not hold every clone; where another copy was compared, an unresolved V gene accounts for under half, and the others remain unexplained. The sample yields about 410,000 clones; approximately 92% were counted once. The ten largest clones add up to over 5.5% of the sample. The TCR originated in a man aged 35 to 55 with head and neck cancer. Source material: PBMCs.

The CDR3 reads CASSPLTAPNEKLFF. At the DNA level, the sequence is TGTGCCAGCTCACCATTGACAGCTCCCAATGAAAAACTGTTTTTT. The chain joins TRBV18 to TRBJ1-4; D gene: possibly TRBD1, on 5 matching bases. The V and J ends are trimmed by 2 bases and 5 bases, leaving 12 bases between them. The CDR3 has 15 amino acids, counting the end cysteine and phenylalanine. Left in the record is the CDR3 DNA by itself, 45 bases read in frame from the first base. Reading the germline V gene gives CDR1 KGHSH and CDR2 LQKENI.